This TCR beta chain was identified in a study of graft-versus-host responses after intestinal transplantation. As for the study in general: Multivisceral, liver-intestinal, or isolated intestinal transplants were received by the recipients. Study-level results: GvH clones were found in recipient marrow; some appeared first in ileum or blood.

A word on this clone: Its antigen is as yet unknown.

Data came from immunoSEQ multiplex PCR; TCRdb stores just in-frame clones and leaves some out. The sample carries approximately 130,000 clones, more than 90% recorded once. V was cut by 6 bases and J by 1 base, with 10 bases left in between. This CDR3 comprises 15 residues. CDR1 LNHNV and CDR2 YYDKDF come from the germline V gene (reference sequence). J is TRBJ1-6 and V is TRBV15; a possible D gene is TRBD1 (5 bases). This receptor was taken from a human donor who received an intestinal transplant. The sample in question was unstimulated CD4+ T cells sorted from spleen or lymph node cells, obtained before intestinal transplant. CDR3 sequence (DNA): TGTGCCACCAGTCGGGGGGAGTCCTATAATTCACCCCTCCACTTT. It encodes CATSRGESYNSPLHF.